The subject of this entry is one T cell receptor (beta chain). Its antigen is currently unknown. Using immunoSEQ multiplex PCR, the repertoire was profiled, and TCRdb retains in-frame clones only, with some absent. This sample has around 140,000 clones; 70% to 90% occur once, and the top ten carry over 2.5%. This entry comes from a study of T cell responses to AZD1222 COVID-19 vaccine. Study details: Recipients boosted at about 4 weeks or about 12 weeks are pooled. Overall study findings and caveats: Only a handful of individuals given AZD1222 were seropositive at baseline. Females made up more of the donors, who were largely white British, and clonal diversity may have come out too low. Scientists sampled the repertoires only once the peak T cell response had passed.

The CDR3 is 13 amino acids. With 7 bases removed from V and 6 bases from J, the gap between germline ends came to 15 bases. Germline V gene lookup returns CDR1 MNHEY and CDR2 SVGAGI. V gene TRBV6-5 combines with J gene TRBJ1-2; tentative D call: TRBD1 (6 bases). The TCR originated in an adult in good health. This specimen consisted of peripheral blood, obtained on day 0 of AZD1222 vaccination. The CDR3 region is CASTQGAGDGYTF. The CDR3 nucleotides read TGTGCCAGCACTCAAGGGGCAGGGGATGGCTACACCTTC.